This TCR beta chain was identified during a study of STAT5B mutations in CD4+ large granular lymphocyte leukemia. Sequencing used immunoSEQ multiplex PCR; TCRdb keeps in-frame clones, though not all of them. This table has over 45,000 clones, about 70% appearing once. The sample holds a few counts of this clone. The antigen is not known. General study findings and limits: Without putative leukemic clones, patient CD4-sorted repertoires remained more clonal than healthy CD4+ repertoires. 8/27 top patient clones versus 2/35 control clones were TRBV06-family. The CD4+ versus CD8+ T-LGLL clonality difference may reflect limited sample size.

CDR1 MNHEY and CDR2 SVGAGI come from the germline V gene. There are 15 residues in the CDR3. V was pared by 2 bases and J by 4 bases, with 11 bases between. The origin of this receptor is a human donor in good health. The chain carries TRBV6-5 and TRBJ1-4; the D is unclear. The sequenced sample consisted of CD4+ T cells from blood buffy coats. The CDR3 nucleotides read TGTGCCAGCAGTTACGCTGGACTTGTTAATGAAAAACTGTTTTTT. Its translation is CASSYAGLVNEKLFF.